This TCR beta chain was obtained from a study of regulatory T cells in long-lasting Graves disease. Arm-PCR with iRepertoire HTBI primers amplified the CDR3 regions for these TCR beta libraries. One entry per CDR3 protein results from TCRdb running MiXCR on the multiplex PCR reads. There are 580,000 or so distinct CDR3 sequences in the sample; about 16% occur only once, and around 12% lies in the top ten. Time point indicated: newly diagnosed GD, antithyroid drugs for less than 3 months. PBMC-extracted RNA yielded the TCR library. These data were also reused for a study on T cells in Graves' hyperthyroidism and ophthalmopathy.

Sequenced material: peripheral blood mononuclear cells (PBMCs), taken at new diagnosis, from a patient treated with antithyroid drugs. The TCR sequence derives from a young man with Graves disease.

CDR3 protein: CSASTGGDQPQHF. The CDR3 DNA is TGCAGTGCTAGCACGGGGGGCGATCAGCCCCAGCATTTT. The chain has TRBV20-1 and TRBJ1-5; possibly TRBD1 for D (6 bases). Germline V gives CDR1 DFQATT, CDR2 SNEGSKA (reference sequence). V shed 3 bases and J shed 5 bases, with 11 bases lying between them. CDR3 length: 13 amino acids.